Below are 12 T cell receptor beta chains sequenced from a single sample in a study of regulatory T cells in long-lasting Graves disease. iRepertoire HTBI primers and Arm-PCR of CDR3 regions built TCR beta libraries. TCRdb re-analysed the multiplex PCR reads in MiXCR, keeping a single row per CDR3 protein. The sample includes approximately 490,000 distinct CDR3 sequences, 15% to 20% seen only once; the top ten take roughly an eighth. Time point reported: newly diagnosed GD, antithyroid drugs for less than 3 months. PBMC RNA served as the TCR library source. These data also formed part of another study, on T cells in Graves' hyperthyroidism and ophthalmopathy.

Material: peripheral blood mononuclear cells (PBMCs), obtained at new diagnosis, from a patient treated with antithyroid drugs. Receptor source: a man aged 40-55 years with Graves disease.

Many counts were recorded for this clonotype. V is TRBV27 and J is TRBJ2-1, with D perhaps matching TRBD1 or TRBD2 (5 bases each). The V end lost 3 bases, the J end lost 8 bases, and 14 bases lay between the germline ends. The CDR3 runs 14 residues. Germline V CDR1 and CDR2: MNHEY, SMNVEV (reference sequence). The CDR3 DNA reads TGTGCCAGCAGTTTCCCGGGACCGAGGGATGAGCAGTTCTTC. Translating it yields CASSFPGPRDEQFF.

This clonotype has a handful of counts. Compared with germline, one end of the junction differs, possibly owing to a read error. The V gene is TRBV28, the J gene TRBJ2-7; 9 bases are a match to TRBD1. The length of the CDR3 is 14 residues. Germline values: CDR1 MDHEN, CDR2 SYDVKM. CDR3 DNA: TGTGCCAGCAGTTTTAGGGATCAGGGGACAGGGAATGAATTC. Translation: CASSFRDQGTGNEF.

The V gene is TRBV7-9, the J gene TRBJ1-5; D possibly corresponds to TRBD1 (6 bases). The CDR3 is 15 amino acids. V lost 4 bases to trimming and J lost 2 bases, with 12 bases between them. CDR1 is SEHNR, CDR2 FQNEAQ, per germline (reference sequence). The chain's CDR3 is CASSWGQGGNQPQHF. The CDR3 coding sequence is TGTGCCAGCAGCTGGGGGCAAGGAGGCAATCAGCCCCAGCATTTT.

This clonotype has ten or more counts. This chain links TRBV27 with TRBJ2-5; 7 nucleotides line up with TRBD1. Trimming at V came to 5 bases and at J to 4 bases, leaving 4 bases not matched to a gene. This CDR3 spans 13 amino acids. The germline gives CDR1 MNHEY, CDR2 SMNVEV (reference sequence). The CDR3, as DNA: TGTGCCAGCAGTGCGACAGGGATAGAGACCCAGTACTTC. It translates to CASSATGIETQYF.

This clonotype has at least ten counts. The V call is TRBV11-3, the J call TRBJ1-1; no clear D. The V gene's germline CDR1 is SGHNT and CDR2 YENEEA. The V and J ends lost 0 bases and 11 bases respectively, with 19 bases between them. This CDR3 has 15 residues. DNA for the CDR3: TGTGCCAGCAGCTTAGAACTTGACCTTCGTGCGGGGGCTTTCTTT. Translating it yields CASSLELDLRAGAFF.

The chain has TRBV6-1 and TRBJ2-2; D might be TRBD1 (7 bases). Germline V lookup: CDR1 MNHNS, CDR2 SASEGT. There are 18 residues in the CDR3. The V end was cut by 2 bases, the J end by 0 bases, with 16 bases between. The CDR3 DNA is TGTGCCAGCAGTGAATCGGGGGACAGATATGCGAACACCGGGGAGCTGTTTTTT. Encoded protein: CASSESGDRYANTGELFF.

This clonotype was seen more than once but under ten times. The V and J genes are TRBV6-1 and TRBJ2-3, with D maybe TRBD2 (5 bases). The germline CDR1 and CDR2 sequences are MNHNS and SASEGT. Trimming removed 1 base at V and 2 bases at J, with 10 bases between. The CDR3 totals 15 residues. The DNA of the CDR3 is TGTGCCAGCAGTGAAGGACGGGATACCACAGATACGCAGTATTTT. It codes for CASSEGRDTTDTQYF.

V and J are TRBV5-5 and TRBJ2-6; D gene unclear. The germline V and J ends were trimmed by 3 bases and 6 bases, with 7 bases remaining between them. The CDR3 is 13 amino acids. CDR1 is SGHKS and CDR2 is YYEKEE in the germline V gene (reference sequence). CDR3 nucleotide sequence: TGTGCCAGCAGCTCCCCCGCGGCCAACGTCCTGACTTTC. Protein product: CASSSPAANVLTF.

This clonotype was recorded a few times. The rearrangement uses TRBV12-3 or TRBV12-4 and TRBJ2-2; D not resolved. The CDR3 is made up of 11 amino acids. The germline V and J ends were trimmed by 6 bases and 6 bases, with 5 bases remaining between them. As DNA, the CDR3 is TGTGCCAGCAGCCGGCCCGGGGAGCTGTTTTTT. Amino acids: CASSRPGELFF.

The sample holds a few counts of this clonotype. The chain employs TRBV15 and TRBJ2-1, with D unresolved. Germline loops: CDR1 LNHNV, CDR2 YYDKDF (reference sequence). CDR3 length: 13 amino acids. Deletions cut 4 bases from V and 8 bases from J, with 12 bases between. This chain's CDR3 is CATSIDKRDEQFF. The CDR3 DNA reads TGTGCCACCAGCATTGACAAAAGGGATGAGCAGTTCTTC. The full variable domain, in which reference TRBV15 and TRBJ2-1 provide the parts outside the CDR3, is DAMVIQNPRYQVTQFGKPVTLSCSQTLNHNVMYWYQQKSSQAPKLLFHYYDKDFNNEADTPDNFQSRRPNTSFCFLDIRSPGLGDTAMYLCATSIDKRDEQFFGPGTRLTVL.

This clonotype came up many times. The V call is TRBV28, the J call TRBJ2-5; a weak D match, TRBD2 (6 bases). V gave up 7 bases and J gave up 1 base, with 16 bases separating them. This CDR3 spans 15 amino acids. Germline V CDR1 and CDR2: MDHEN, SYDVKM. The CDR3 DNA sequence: TGTGCCAGCACCCAAAGGGACTTGCTCCAAGAGACCCAGTACTTC. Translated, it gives CASTQRDLLQETQYF.

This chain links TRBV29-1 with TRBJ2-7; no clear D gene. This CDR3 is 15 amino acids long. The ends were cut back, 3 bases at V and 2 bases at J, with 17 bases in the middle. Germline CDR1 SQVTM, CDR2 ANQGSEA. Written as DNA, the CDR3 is TGCAGCGTTGATATACGGCGGAAAGAAGCCTACGAGCAGTACTTC. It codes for CSVDIRRKEAYEQYF.